This T cell receptor beta chain was recovered during a study of T-cell reconstitution after alpha-beta-depleted transplantation in children. General study findings and limits: The main origin of T-cell counts and diversity one year after transplant was newly produced T cells. Several hundred expanded graft clones reportedly gave rise to the alpha-beta T cells present about two months after transplant.

This CDR3 is built from 13 residues. Deletions cut 0 bases from V and 0 bases from J, with 2 bases between. In germline, CDR1 is SGHDN, CDR2 FVKESK. Unique molecular identifiers were used in preparing the TCRbeta library. TCRdb used MiXCR to reprocess the PCR reads, holding one entry per CDR3 protein. Of 490,000 or so distinct CDR3 sequences in the sample, roughly 10% were seen once. This clonotype was observed at least ten times. Its target is unknown. The chain carries TRBV14 and TRBJ1-1; no clear D gene. Sequenced material: PBMCs, taken before TCRalphabeta/CD19-depleted stem cell transplant. The sequence was collected from a child aged 2-9 years with inherited bone marrow failure, due to receive a stem cell transplant. The CDR3 region is CASSQDVNTEAFF. CDR3 sequence (DNA): TGTGCCAGCAGCCAAGACGTGAACACTGAAGCTTTCTTT. The full variable domain, completed using reference TRBV14 and TRBJ1-1, is EAGVTQFPSHSVIEKGQTVTLRCDPISGHDNLYWYRRVMGKEIKFLLHFVKESKQDESGMPNNRFLAERTGGTYSTLKVQPAELEDSGVYFCASSQDVNTEAFFGQGTRLTVV.